This T cell receptor (beta chain) derives from a study of blood T cells in healthy people across ages. Study-level points and caveats: Long-lived and aged donors differed, with more naive CD4+ cells and higher diversity in the long-lived.

It was with a sample-barcoded 5' primer and a J-beta primer mix that a second PCR of about 7 to 12 cycles was run. TCRdb reanalysed the 5' RACE reads using MiXCR and keeps one entry per CDR3 protein. The repertoire holds approximately 1,700,000 distinct CDR3 sequences, more than 35% seen once, with 20% to 25% in the top ten. This CDR3 has 16 residues. The V and J ends lost 3 bases and 0 bases respectively, with 13 bases between them. As to this clonotype: Its antigen is currently unknown.

The origin of this receptor is a human donor in good health. The specimen sequenced was blood. J is TRBJ2-3 and V is TRBV12-3 or TRBV12-4, with a weak D call TRBD1 (6 bases). The CDR3 sequence: CASSFWTAQSTDTQYF. In nucleotides, the CDR3 is TGTGCCAGCAGTTTCTGGACAGCGCAGAGCACAGATACGCAGTATTTT.